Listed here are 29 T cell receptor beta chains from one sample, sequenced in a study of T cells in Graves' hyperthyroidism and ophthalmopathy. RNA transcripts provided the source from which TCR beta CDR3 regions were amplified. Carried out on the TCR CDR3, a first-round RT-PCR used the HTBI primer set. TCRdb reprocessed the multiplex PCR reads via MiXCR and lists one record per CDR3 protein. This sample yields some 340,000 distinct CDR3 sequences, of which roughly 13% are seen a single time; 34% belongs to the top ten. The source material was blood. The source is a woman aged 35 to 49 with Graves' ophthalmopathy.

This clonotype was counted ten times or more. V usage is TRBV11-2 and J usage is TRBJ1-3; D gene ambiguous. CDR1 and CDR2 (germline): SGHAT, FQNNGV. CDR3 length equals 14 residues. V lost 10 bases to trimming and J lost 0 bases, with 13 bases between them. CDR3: CATKTGDSGNTIYF. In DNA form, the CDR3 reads TGTGCCACCAAGACCGGAGACTCTGGAAACACCATATATTTT.

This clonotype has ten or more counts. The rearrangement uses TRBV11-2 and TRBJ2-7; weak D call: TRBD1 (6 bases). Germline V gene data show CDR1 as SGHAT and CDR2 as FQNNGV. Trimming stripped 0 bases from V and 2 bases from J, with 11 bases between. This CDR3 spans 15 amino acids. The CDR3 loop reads CASSLDLTGPYEQYF. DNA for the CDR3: TGTGCCAGCAGCTTAGATCTGACAGGACCCTACGAGCAGTACTTC.

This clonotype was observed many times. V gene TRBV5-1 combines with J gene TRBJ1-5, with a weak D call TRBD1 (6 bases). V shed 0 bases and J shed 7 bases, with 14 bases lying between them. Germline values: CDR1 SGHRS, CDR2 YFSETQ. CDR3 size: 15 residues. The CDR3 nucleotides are TGCGCCAGCAGCTTGGTGGCAGGGGCAGGCCAGCCCCAGCATTTT. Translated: CASSLVAGAGQPQHF.

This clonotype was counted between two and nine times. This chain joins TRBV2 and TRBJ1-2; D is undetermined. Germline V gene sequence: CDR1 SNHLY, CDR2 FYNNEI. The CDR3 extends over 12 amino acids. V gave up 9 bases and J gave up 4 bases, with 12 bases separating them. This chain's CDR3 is CASTLAFYGYTF. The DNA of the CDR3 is TGTGCCAGTACCTTAGCCTTCTATGGCTACACCTTC.

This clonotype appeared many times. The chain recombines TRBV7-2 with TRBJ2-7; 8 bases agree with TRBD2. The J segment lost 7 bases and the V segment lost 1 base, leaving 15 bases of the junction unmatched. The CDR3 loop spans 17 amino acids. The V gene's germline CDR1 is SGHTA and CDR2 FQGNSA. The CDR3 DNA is TGTGCCAGCAGCTTAGAAAGCGTCAGCGGGAGCCGTGGGGAGCAGTACTTC. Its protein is CASSLESVSGSRGEQYF.

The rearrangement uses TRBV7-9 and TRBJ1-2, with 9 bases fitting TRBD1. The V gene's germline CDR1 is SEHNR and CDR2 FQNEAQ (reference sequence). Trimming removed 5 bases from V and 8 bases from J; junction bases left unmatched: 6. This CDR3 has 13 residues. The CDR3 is CASSLQGAGGYTF. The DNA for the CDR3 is TGTGCCAGCAGCCTACAGGGGGCAGGGGGCTACACCTTC. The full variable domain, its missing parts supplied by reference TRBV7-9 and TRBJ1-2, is DTGVSQNPRHKITKRGQNVTFRCDPISEHNRLYWYRQTLGQGPEFLTYFQNEAQLEKSRLLSDRFSAERPKGSFSTLEIQRTEQGDSAMYLCASSLQGAGGYTFGSGTRLTVV.

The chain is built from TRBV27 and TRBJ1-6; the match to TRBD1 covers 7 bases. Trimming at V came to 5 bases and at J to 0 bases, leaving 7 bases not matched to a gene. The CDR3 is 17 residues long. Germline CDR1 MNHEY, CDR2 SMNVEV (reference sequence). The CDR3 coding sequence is TGTGCCAGCAGTCGGGGGACAGCCAGCTCCTATAATTCACCCCTCCACTTT. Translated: CASSRGTASSYNSPLHF.

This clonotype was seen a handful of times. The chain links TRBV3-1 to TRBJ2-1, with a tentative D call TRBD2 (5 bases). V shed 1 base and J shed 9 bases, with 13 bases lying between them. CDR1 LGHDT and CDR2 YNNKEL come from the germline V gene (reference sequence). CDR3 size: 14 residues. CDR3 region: CASSQVEGSSEQFF. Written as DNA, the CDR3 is TGTGCCAGCAGCCAAGTAGAGGGCAGTAGTGAGCAGTTCTTC.

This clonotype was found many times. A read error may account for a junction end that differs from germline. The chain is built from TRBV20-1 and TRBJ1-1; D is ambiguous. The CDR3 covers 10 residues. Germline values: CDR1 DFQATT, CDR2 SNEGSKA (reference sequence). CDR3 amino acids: CSASWATSVF. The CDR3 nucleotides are TGCAGTGCTAGCTGGGCCACCTCGGTCTTT.

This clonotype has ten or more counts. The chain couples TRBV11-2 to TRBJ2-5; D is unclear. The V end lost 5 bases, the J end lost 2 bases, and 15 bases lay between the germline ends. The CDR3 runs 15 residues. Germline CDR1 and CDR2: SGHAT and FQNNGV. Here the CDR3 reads CASSQIRTTQETQYF. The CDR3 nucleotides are TGTGCCAGCAGCCAGATACGGACCACACAAGAGACCCAGTACTTC.

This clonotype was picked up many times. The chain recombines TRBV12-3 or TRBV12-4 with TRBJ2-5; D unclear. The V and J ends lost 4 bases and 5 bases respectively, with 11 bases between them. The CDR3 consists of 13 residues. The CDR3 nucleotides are TGTGCCAGCAGTTGGGGTCGTCGGGAGACCCAGTACTTC. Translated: CASSWGRRETQYF.

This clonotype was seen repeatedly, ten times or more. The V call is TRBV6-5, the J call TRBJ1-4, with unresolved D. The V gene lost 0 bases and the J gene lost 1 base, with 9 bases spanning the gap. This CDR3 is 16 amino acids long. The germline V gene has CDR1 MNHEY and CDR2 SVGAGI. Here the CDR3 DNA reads TGTGCCAGCAGTTACTCGTCAAGTAGAACTAATGAAAAACTGTTTTTT. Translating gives CASSYSSSRTNEKLFF.

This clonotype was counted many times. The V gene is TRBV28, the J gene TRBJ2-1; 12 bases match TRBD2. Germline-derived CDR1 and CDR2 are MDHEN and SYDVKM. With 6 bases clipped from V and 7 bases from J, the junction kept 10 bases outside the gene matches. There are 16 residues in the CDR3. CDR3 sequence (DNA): TGTGCCAGCAGACCCTGGACTAGCGGGATCAGTAATGAGCAGTTCTTC. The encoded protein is CASRPWTSGISNEQFF.

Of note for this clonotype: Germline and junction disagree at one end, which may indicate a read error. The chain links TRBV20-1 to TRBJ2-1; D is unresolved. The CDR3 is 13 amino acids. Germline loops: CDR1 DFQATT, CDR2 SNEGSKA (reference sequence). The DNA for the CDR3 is TGCAGTGCTAGAGAACTCCAGACACATAGAACTGTCTTC. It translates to CSARELQTHRTVF.

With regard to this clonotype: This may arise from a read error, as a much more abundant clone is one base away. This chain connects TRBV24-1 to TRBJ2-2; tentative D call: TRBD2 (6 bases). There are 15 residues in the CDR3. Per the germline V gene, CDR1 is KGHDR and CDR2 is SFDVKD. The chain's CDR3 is CATSDEGGNTEELFF. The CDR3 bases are TGTGCCACCAGTGATGAGGGAGGAAACACCGAGGAGCTGTTTTTT.

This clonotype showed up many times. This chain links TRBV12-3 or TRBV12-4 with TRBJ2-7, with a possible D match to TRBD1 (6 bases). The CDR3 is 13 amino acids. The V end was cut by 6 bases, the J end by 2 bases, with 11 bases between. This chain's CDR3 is CASRPTGTYEQYF. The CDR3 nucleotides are TGTGCCAGCAGGCCGACAGGTACCTACGAGCAGTACTTC.

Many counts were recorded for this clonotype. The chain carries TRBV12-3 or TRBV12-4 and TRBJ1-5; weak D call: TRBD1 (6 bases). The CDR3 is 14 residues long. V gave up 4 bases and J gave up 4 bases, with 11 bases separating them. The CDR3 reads CASSSGTINQPQHF. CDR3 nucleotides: TGTGCCAGCAGTTCCGGGACAATAAATCAGCCCCAGCATTTT.

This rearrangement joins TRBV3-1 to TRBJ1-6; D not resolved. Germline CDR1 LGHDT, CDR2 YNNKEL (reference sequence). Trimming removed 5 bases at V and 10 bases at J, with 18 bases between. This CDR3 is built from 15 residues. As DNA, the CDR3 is TGTGCCAGCAGCTACTTGACGAATAGACAATCACCCCTCCACTTT. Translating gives CASSYLTNRQSPLHF.

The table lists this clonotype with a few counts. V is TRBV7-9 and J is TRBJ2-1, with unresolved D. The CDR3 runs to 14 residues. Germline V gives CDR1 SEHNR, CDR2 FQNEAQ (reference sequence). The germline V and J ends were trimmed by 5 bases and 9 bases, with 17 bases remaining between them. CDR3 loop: CASSPSPWPGEQFF. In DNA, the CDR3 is TGTGCCAGCAGCCCGTCGCCTTGGCCTGGTGAGCAGTTCTTC.

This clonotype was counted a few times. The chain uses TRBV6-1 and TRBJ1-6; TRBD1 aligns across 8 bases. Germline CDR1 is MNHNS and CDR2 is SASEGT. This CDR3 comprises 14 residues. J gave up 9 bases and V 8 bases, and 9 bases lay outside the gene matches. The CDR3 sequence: CASLDRGRGSPLHF. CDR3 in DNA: TGTGCCAGCCTTGACAGGGGTAGAGGTTCACCCCTCCACTTT.

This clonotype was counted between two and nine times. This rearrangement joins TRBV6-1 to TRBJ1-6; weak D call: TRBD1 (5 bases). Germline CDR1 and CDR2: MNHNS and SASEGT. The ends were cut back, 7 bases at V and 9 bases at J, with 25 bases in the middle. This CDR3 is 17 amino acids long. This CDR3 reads CASTRGAAVGPGSPLHF. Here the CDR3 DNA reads TGTGCCAGCACCCGGGGCGCCGCGGTTGGGCCTGGTTCACCCCTCCACTTT.

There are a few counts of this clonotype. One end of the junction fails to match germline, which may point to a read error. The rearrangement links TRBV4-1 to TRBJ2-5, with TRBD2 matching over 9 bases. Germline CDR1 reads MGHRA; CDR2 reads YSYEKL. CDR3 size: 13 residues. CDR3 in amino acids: CASSQDRAGGLNF. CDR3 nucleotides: TGCGCCAGCAGCCAAGATCGGGCGGGAGGGCTAAACTTC.

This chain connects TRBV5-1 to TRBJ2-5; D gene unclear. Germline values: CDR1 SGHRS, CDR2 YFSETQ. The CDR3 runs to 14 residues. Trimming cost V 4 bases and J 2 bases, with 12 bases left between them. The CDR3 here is CASSGELPQETQYF. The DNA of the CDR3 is TGCGCCAGCAGCGGGGAACTGCCTCAAGAGACCCAGTACTTC.

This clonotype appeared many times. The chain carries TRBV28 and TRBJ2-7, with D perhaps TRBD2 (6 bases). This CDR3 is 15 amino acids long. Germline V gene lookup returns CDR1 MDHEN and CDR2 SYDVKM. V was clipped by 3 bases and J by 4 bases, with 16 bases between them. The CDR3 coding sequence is TGTGCCAGCAGTTTGACCGCGGGGAACACATACGAGCAGTACTTC. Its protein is CASSLTAGNTYEQYF.

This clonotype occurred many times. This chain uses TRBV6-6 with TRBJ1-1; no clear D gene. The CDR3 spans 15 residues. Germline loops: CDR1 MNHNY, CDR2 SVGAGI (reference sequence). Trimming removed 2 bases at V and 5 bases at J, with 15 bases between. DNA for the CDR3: TGTGCCAGCAGTTACAAATCGTCCGCGAGGACTGAAGCTTTCTTT. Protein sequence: CASSYKSSARTEAFF.

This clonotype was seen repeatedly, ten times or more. The CDR3 DNA reads TGTGCCAGCAGTGAAGCGGGGGCAGGAGCTTTCTTT. It translates to CASSEAGAGAFF. The rearrangement uses TRBV2 and TRBJ1-1, with a weak D call TRBD1 (6 bases). CDR3 length equals 12 residues. Trimming cost V 0 bases and J 10 bases, with 9 bases left between them. The germline CDR1 and CDR2 sequences are SNHLY and FYNNEI.

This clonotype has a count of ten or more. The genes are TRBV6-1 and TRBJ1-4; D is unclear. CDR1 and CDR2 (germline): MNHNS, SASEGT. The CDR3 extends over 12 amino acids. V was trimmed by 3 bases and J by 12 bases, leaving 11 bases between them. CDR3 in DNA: TGTGCCAGCAGTGACGGGTCAGCCCAACTGTTTTTT. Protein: CASSDGSAQLFF.

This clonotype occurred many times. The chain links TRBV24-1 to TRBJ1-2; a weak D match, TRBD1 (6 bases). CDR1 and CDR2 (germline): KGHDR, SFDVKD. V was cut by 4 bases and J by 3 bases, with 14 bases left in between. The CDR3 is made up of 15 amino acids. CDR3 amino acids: CATSDSLPGDYGYTF. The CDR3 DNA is TGTGCCACCAGTGACTCCCTACCAGGGGACTATGGCTACACCTTC.

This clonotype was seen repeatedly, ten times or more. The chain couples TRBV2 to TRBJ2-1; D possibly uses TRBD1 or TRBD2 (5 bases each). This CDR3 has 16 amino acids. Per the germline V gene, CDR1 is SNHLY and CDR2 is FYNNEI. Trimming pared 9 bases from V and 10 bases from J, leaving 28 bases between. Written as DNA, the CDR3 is TGTGCCAGTGACCCGGCACCGGGACGGTCCACACCAGAGCAGTTCTTC. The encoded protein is CASDPAPGRSTPEQFF.